This TCR beta chain is drawn from a study of cytomegalovirus exposure and HLA in healthy donors. On this clone: Its specificity is unknown.

Both 60 Vbeta primers and 13 Jbeta primers went into the PCR. The table came from immunoSEQ multiplex PCR; TCRdb's copy has only in-frame clones and leaves some out. Of 45,000 to 55,000 clones listed, over 60% are singletons. Study-wide points: When the data were analyzed later, several of the most significant clusters appeared to be linked to common viral pathogens.

This CDR3 is 15 amino acids long. V was pared by 3 bases and J by 0 bases, with 6 bases between. Germline assignment: CDR1 LNHDA and CDR2 SQIVND (reference sequence). The sequencing input was PBMCs. The chain recombines TRBV19 with TRBJ2-6; a possible D gene is TRBD2 (5 bases). The receptor was isolated from a man aged 30-40 years in good health and CMV-seropositive. The CDR3 reads CASSMGSSGANVLTF. DNA for the CDR3: TGTGCCAGTAGTATGGGGAGCTCTGGGGCCAACGTCCTGACTTTC.